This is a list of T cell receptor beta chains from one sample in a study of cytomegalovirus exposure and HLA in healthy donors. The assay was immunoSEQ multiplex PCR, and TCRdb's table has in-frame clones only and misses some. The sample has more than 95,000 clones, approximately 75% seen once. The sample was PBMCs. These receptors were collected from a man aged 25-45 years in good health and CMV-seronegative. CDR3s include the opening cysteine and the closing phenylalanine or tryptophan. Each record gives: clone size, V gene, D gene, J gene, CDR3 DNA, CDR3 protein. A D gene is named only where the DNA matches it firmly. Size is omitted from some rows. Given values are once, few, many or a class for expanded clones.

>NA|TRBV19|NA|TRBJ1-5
TGTGCCAGTAGTATATCAGGGGGCAATCAGCCCCAGCATTTT
CASSISGGNQPQHF
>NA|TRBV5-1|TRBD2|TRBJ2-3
TGCGCCAGCAGCTATAGTGGACTAGCGGGGGTCACAGATACGCAGTATTTT
CASSYSGLAGVTDTQYF
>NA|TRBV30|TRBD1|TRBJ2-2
TGTGCCCACCGGGACAGGGAATTTTTCGGCACCGGGGAGCTGTTTTTT
CAHRDREFFGTGELFF
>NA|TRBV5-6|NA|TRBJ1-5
TGTGCCAGCAGCCAGGAGGGGTATAGCAATCAGCCCCAGCATTTT
CASSQEGYSNQPQHF
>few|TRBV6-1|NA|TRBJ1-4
TGTGCCAGCAGAGAAACAGGTCCTACCCCAACTAATGAAAAACTGTTTTTT
CASRETGPTPTNEKLFF
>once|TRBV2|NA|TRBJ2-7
TGTGCCAGCAGTGTGACGGAGCCGTACGAGCAGTACTTC
CASSVTEPYEQYF
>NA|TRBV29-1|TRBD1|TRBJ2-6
TGCAGCGTTTTCCCCGGGACAGGGGGCACTGGGGCCAACGTCCTGACTTTC
CSVFPGTGGTGANVLTF
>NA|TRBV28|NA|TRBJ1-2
TGTGCCAGCAGTTTACTCGGGGGGCAGCTCTATGGCTACACCTTC
CASSLLGGQLYGYTF
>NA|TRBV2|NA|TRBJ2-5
TGTGCCAGCAGTGACCGCACGGGAACGCGGCCAGAGACCCAGTACTTC
CASSDRTGTRPETQYF
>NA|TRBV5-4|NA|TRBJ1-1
TGTGCCAGCAGCTTGGCCAGGCAGGGGTTCACTGAAGCTTTCTTT
CASSLARQGFTEAFF
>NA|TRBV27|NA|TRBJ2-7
TGTGCCTCTAACTCGGCGGATTCCTACGAGCAGTACTTC
CASNSADSYEQYF
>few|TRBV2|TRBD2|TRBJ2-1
TGTGCCAGCAGCCTACTAGCGGGGGGGCCCAGTGAGCAGTTCTTC
CASSLLAGGPSEQFF
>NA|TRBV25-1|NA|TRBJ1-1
TGTGCCAGCAGTCCTACCACCGGGGGGGCCACTGAAGCTTTCTTT
CASSPTTGGATEAFF
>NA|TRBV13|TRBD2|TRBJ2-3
TGTGCCAGCAGCTCCCTAGCGGGGTCTAGCACAGATACGCAGTATTTT
CASSSLAGSSTDTQYF
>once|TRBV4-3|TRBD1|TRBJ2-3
TGCGCCAGCAGCCAAGAAGACAGGGGGACCACAGATACGCAGTATTTT
CASSQEDRGTTDTQYF
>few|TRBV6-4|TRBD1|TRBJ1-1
TGTGCCAGCAGGCAGGACAGGGGGGTTACTGAAGCTTTCTTT
CASRQDRGVTEAFF
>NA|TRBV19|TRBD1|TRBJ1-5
TGTGCCAGTAGTCCGTGGACAGGGCCCCAGCATTTT
CASSPWTGPQHF